This T cell receptor (beta chain) comes out of a study of blood T cell repertoires in COVID-19. Whole-study context: Collection of acute and convalescent COVID-19 samples took place in the United States, Italy and Spain.

Per the authors' pipeline: Nucleated cell number was recorded as an estimate derived from reference gene primer amplification. The method was immunoSEQ multiplex PCR; TCRdb's version includes in-frame clones alone and lacks a portion of them. V and J calls and clone size are as listed in that table; D and trimming were resolved from the DNA. The profile shows 100,000 or so clones, roughly 92% of them singletons. The specimen was peripheral blood. The sequence derives from an older man with acute or convalescent COVID-19.

CDR3 loop: CSVGAGGSYEQYF. CDR3 DNA: TGCAGCGTTGGGGCAGGGGGTTCGTACGAGCAGTACTTC. The chain links TRBV29-1 to TRBJ2-7; TRBD1 aligns across 7 bases. The CDR3 has 13 residues. With 4 bases clipped from V and 4 bases from J, the junction kept 7 bases outside the gene matches. Per the germline V gene, CDR1 is SQVTM and CDR2 is ANQGSEA.